This passage covers 29 T cell receptor beta chains from one sample sequenced in a study of T cells after yellow fever vaccination. TCRdb itself ran the 5' RACE reads through MiXCR, one entry per CDR3 protein. The repertoire holds roughly 340,000 distinct CDR3 sequences, with about 4% as singletons. The sample here was PBMCs, taken 5 days after the yellow fever booster vaccination. The receptors here all came from a man between 18 and 29 years old who received the YFV17D yellow fever vaccine.

This clonotype was seen more than once but under ten times. The chain combines TRBV7-2 with TRBJ1-4, with unresolved D. This CDR3 is 14 amino acids long. The germline gives CDR1 SGHTA, CDR2 FQGNSA. V was trimmed by 0 bases and J by 11 bases, leaving 13 bases between them. In DNA form, the CDR3 reads TGTGCCAGCAGCTTAGCCGGGGTAGGGAAGAAACTGTTTTTT. Its translation: CASSLAGVGKKLFF.

The rearrangement links TRBV20-1 to TRBJ2-2; D ambiguous. The CDR3 is 14 amino acids. Germline V gene sequence: CDR1 DFQATT, CDR2 SNEGSKA (reference sequence). V was pared by 4 bases and J by 0 bases, with 9 bases between. The CDR3 DNA reads TGCAGTGCTACCTCCAGAGCGAACACCGGGGAGCTGTTTTTT. It yields the protein CSATSRANTGELFF.

This clonotype was seen at least ten times. The chain combines TRBV4-1 with TRBJ1-1; D is uncertain. This CDR3 has 15 amino acids. Trimming took off 1 base at V and 4 bases at J, with 13 bases between the two ends. From germline, CDR1 is MGHRA and CDR2 YSYEKL. The DNA of the CDR3 is TGCGCCAGCAGCCAAGTAAGGGCGGGAGGCACTGAAGCTTTCTTT. This sequence encodes CASSQVRAGGTEAFF.

V is TRBV20-1 and J is TRBJ2-7, with D possibly TRBD2 on 7 matching bases. Germline-derived CDR1 and CDR2 are DFQATT and SNEGSKA (reference sequence). The CDR3 runs to 13 residues. The V and J ends lost 6 bases and 7 bases respectively, with 19 bases between them. CDR3 residues: CSATGRGAGEQYV. The CDR3 nucleotides read TGCAGTGCAACCGGTCGGGGGGCAGGAGAGCAGTACGTC.

The chain is built from TRBV24-1 and TRBJ1-2, with 9 bases that match TRBD1. Germline V gives CDR1 KGHDR, CDR2 SFDVKD. The CDR3 has 15 amino acids. V lost 0 bases to trimming and J lost 7 bases; unmatched junction nucleotides: 5. The CDR3 nucleotides read TGTGCCACCAGTGATTTGAGGGACAGGGTTCCTGGCTACACCTTC. Protein product: CATSDLRDRVPGYTF.

The genes are TRBV9 and TRBJ2-6, with a tentative D call TRBD1 (6 bases). The CDR3 has 15 amino acids. Germline assignment: CDR1 SGDLS and CDR2 YYNGEE. Trimming cost V 1 base and J 4 bases, with 9 bases left between them. The DNA for the CDR3 is TGTGCCAGCAGCGTATCAGGGGCCGGGGCCAACGTCCTGACTTTC. It encodes CASSVSGAGANVLTF.

Many counts were recorded for this clonotype. The rearrangement uses TRBV4-2 and TRBJ2-2; 9 nucleotides match TRBD1. The J segment lost 2 bases and the V segment lost 3 bases, leaving 4 bases of the junction unmatched. The CDR3 runs to 16 residues. Germline loops: CDR1 LGHNA, CDR2 YNFKEQ. For the CDR3, the DNA is TGTGCCAGCAGCCAGGGGACAGGGATCAACACCGGGGAGCTGTTTTTT. Its translation is CASSQGTGINTGELFF.

V usage is TRBV18 and J usage is TRBJ2-2; no firm D call. The V and J ends lost 2 bases and 0 bases respectively, with 7 bases between them. The CDR3 length is 15 residues. Germline V gene sequence: CDR1 KGHSH, CDR2 LQKENI. The CDR3 is CASSPSKTNTGELFF. CDR3 in DNA: TGTGCCAGCTCACCAAGCAAGACGAACACCGGGGAGCTGTTTTTT.

This clonotype was observed a few times. The chain couples TRBV3-1 to TRBJ2-4; D unresolved. The CDR3 runs 16 residues. The germline CDR1 and CDR2 sequences are LGHDT and YNNKEL (reference sequence). V was shortened by 1 base and J by 7 bases, with 17 bases between the two germline ends. DNA of the CDR3: TGTGCCAGCAGCCAAGGGTTGTTCGGCGGCCTGAACATTCAGTACTTC. It encodes CASSQGLFGGLNIQYF.

This clonotype showed up many times. This chain connects TRBV29-1 to TRBJ1-1; 9 bases agree with TRBD1. Looked up from germline, CDR1 is SQVTM and CDR2 is ANQGSEA. The CDR3 spans 14 residues. V gave up 1 base and J gave up 4 bases; unmatched junction bases: 4. CDR3 bases: TGCAGCGTTGAAGTACAGGGGGCAGTCACTGAAGCTTTCTTT. Translation gives CSVEVQGAVTEAFF.

This clonotype was counted at least ten times. This rearrangement joins TRBV2 to TRBJ1-2; a possible D gene is TRBD1 (5 bases). This CDR3 spans 18 amino acids. Trimming left V 1 base short and J 4 bases short, with 22 bases between. Per the germline V gene, CDR1 is SNHLY and CDR2 is FYNNEI. CDR3 DNA sequence: TGTGCCAGCAGTGAAGTGCGGGGCGCGCGCCGTGGGAGCTATGGCTACACCTTC. Translation gives CASSEVRGARRGSYGYTF.

This clonotype was picked up many times. The CDR3, as DNA: TGCAGTGCCCCGGGACAGGGGGCATTTGGCTACACCTTC. Translated: CSAPGQGAFGYTF. The J gene is TRBJ1-2, the V gene TRBV20-1, with 12 nucleotides matching TRBD1. There are 13 residues in the CDR3. The J segment lost 7 bases and the V segment lost 6 bases, leaving 6 bases of the junction unmatched. Germline loops: CDR1 DFQATT, CDR2 SNEGSKA (reference sequence).

The chain couples TRBV20-1 to TRBJ1-1; a weak D match, TRBD1 (5 bases). Germline loops: CDR1 DFQATT, CDR2 SNEGSKA (reference sequence). The CDR3 runs to 11 residues. The CDR3 DNA is TGCAGGGGGGAGGATAACACTGAAGCTTTCTTT. It specifies CRGEDNTEAFF.

The chain has TRBV29-1 and TRBJ1-5, with D hard to call. Germline V gene lookup returns CDR1 SQVTM and CDR2 ANQGSEA. The germline V and J ends were trimmed by 4 bases and 0 bases, with 13 bases remaining between them. This CDR3 comprises 15 residues. CDR3 in DNA: TGCAGCGTTGCCGTGGGTTCTTATAGCAATCAGCCCCAGCATTTT. This translates into CSVAVGSYSNQPQHF. Variable domain in full (rest from reference TRBV29-1 and TRBJ1-5): SAVISQKPSRDICQRGTSLTIQCQVDSQVTMMFWYRQQPGQSLTLIATANQGSEATYESGFVIDKFPISRPNLTFSTLTVSNMSPEDSSIYLCSVAVGSYSNQPQHFGDGTRLSIL.

The J gene is TRBJ2-2, the V gene TRBV29-1; weak D call: TRBD1 (6 bases). The CDR3 contains 13 residues. Germline V gene sequence: CDR1 SQVTM, CDR2 ANQGSEA. V shed 8 bases and J shed 1 base, with 11 bases lying between them. The CDR3: CSTRTVNTGELFF. The CDR3 bases are TGCAGCACGAGGACAGTGAACACCGGGGAGCTGTTTTTT.

The chain couples TRBV7-9 to TRBJ1-5; 7 nucleotides match TRBD1. The V segment lost 6 bases and the J segment 5 bases; nucleotides outside the gene matches: 10. Germline values: CDR1 SEHNR, CDR2 FQNEAQ (reference sequence). There are 15 residues in the CDR3. CDR3 nucleotides: TGTGCCAGCAGTTATGGGACAGATCCCTATCAGCCCCAGCATTTT. This codes for CASSYGTDPYQPQHF.

This clonotype occurred a few times. This chain joins TRBV6-5 and TRBJ2-2; D is ambiguous. This CDR3 has 13 residues. V dropped 0 bases and J dropped 8 bases, with 7 bases sitting between them. The germline V gene encodes CDR1 MNHEY and CDR2 SVGAGI. The DNA of the CDR3 is TGTGCCAGCAGTTACTCGATAGCAGGGGAGCTGTTTTTT. As protein: CASSYSIAGELFF.

The chain is built from TRBV19 and TRBJ1-3, with D maybe TRBD1 (6 bases). V was trimmed by 5 bases and J by 0 bases, leaving 14 bases between them. The germline V gene has CDR1 LNHDA and CDR2 SQIVND (reference sequence). CDR3 length: 16 amino acids. The CDR3 bases are TGTGCCAGTAGTTGGACCCCAGGGGCCTCTGGAAACACCATATATTTT. It translates to CASSWTPGASGNTIYF.

This clonotype was recorded at least ten times. This sequence joins TRBV5-8 and TRBJ2-5; 10 bases align to TRBD1. V was clipped by 2 bases and J by 3 bases; unmatched bases: 4. The germline V gene has CDR1 SGHTS and CDR2 YDEGEE. The CDR3 sequence is 15 residues long. The CDR3 bases are TGTGCCAGCAGCTTTGTCGGACAGGGGGAAGAGACCCAGTACTTC. This encodes CASSFVGQGEETQYF.

The chain joins TRBV4-1 to TRBJ2-7, with D unresolved. From germline, CDR1 is MGHRA and CDR2 YSYEKL. Deletions cut 0 bases from V and 6 bases from J, with 12 bases between. This CDR3 has 14 amino acids. CDR3 bases: TGCGCCAGCAGCCAAGACGATACTCGGGTCGAGCAGTACTTC. It is translated as CASSQDDTRVEQYF.

This chain connects TRBV5-1 to TRBJ2-3; 10 bases align to TRBD2. The CDR3 spans 17 residues. CDR1 and CDR2 (germline): SGHRS, YFSETQ. V shed 1 base and J 6 bases; nucleotides not matched to a gene: 11. The CDR3 region is CASSLSASGGSWDTQYF. CDR3 coding DNA: TGCGCCAGCAGCTTGTCCGCTAGCGGGGGAAGTTGGGATACGCAGTATTTT.

This clonotype showed up many times. The chain is built from TRBV7-2 and TRBJ2-4, with D uncertain. The CDR3 covers 11 residues. Trimming took 2 bases from V and 8 from J, leaving 4 bases between them. Per germline, CDR1 SGHTA and CDR2 FQGNSA. CDR3: CASSLTDIQYF. In DNA form, the CDR3 reads TGTGCCAGCAGCTTAACGGACATTCAGTACTTC.

V usage is TRBV28 and J usage is TRBJ2-7; 10 bases are a match to TRBD1. V lost 6 bases to trimming and J lost 4 bases; unmatched junction nucleotides: 12. Germline assignment: CDR1 MDHEN and CDR2 SYDVKM. CDR3 length equals 16 residues. CDR3 protein: CASSHYPGQGTYEQYV. The CDR3 bases are TGTGCCAGCAGCCACTACCCGGGACAGGGGACTTACGAGCAGTACGTC.

The chain combines TRBV7-2 with TRBJ1-4, with 7 bases fitting TRBD1. Trimming took 5 bases from V and 8 from J; bases not matched to a gene: 11. Germline V CDR1 and CDR2: SGHTA, FQGNSA. The CDR3 extends over 15 amino acids. DNA for the CDR3: TGTGCCAGCAGCAAAGGATCTACAGGGGTCGAAAAACTGTTTTTT. It codes for CASSKGSTGVEKLFF.

This clonotype was observed a handful of times. V gene TRBV28 combines with J gene TRBJ2-7; D gene ambiguous. Trimming pared 10 bases from V and 6 bases from J, leaving 13 bases between. The CDR3 loop spans 11 amino acids. In germline, CDR1 is MDHEN, CDR2 SYDVKM. The CDR3 DNA reads as TGTGCCACCACCCTTGGTTTCGAGCAGTACGTC. It is translated as CATTLGFEQYV.

This clonotype was seen more than once but under ten times. The chain combines TRBV3-1 with TRBJ1-2; D is perhaps TRBD1 (5 bases). This CDR3 contains 16 residues. Germline V gene lookup returns CDR1 LGHDT and CDR2 YNNKEL (reference sequence). Trimming removed 0 bases at V and 0 bases at J, with 11 bases between. CDR3 DNA sequence: TGTGCCAGCAGCCAAGATACGGGACCAGCTAACTATGGCTACACCTTC. It yields the protein CASSQDTGPANYGYTF.

Ten or more counts support this clonotype. This chain connects TRBV6-2 or TRBV6-3 to TRBJ2-5; no firm D call. This CDR3 spans 15 amino acids. The V gene lost 3 bases and the J gene lost 0 bases, with 11 bases spanning the gap. CDR1 and CDR2 from the germline V gene are MNHEY and SVGEGT. As DNA, the CDR3 is TGTGCCAGCAGTTATGTGGCGCCTCACCAAGAGACCCAGTACTTC. It encodes CASSYVAPHQETQYF.

This clonotype was seen repeatedly, ten times or more. The rearrangement joins TRBV27 to TRBJ2-1; perhaps D is TRBD1 or TRBD2 (6 bases each). The CDR3 has 15 residues. Per the germline V gene, CDR1 is MNHEY and CDR2 is SMNVEV (reference sequence). The germline V and J ends were trimmed by 6 bases and 6 bases, with 18 bases remaining between them. The CDR3 sequence: CASRVIRGAVNEQFF. The CDR3 region has the DNA TGTGCCAGCAGAGTAATTAGGGGGGCGGTCAATGAGCAGTTCTTC.

This clonotype was counted only a few times. The chain couples TRBV7-2 to TRBJ1-2; 7 positions match TRBD1. CDR1 SGHTA and CDR2 FQGNSA come from the germline V gene. The length of the CDR3 is 17 residues. V gave up 4 bases and J gave up 2 bases; unmatched junction bases: 13. CDR3 nucleotide sequence: TGTGCCAGCAGCTGGAGACAGGGAGTTGGTGGGAACTATGGCTACACCTTC. Translated: CASSWRQGVGGNYGYTF.